The entry below describes one TCR beta chain. Unrecorded immune exposure was likely among donors, who were nominally healthy when sampled. These data originate in a study of cytomegalovirus exposure and HLA in healthy donors. V was pared by 9 bases and J by 5 bases, with 14 bases between. The CDR3 loop spans 13 amino acids. The V gene's germline CDR1 is SNHLY and CDR2 FYNNEI. It was with 60 Vbeta and 13 Jbeta primers that the PCR ran. The table came from immunoSEQ multiplex PCR; TCRdb's copy has only in-frame clones and leaves some out. The table has some 160,000 clones, about four fifths seen once. Sequences were obtained from PBMCs. The chain couples TRBV2 to TRBJ2-1; D call uncertain. The receptor's source is a male donor in good health and CMV-seropositive. This chain's CDR3 is CARKSLNNNEQFF. DNA of the CDR3: TGTGCCAGAAAATCGCTGAACAACAATGAGCAGTTCTTC.